Below, one T cell receptor (beta chain) is given with its context. Its target is unknown. The V gene lost 4 bases and the J gene lost 2 bases, with 11 bases spanning the gap. CDR1 is SEHNR, CDR2 FQNEAQ, per germline (reference sequence). The CDR3 has 15 residues. The method was immunoSEQ multiplex PCR; TCRdb's version includes in-frame clones alone and lacks a portion of them. The sample holds roughly 180,000 clones, approximately 88% seen once. This sample is part of a study of Ad26.COV2.S vaccination and SARS-CoV-2 variants. Findings and caveats of the study: Those who received vaccine or placebo ended up with similar non-spike TCR breadth. Vaccinees displayed broader spike-specific TCR repertoires than placebo recipients. Quantification of TCR breadth and depth may have yielded underestimates of total T cell responses. Substantial breadth was reportedly displayed by spike-specific CD8+ and CD4+ T cell responses after vaccination.

Sample: peripheral blood, taken after recovery from COVID-19. V gene TRBV7-9 combines with J gene TRBJ2-2, with a weak D call TRBD2 (6 bases). The clonotype originates from a human donor who had recovered from COVID-19. The CDR3 is CASSYGTYNTGELFF. DNA of the CDR3: TGTGCCAGCAGCTACGGGACTTATAACACCGGGGAGCTGTTTTTT.